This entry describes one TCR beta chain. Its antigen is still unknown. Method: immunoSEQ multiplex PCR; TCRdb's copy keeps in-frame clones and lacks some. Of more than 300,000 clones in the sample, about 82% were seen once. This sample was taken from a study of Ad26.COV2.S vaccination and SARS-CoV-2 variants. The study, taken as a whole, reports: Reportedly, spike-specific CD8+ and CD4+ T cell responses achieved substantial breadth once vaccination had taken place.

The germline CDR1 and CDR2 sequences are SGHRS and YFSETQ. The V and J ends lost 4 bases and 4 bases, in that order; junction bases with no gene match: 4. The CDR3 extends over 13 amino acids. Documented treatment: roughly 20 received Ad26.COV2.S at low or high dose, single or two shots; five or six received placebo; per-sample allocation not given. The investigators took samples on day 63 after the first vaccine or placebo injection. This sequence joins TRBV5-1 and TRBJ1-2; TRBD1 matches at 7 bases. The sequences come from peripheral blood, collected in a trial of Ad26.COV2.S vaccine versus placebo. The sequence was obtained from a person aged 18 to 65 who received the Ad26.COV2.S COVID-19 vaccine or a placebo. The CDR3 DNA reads TGCGCCAGCAGCCCGGACAGGTTCTATGGCTACACCTTC. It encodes CASSPDRFYGYTF.